What follows are 5 T cell receptor beta chains derived from one specimen sequenced in a study of control samples from healthy donors and cancer patients. Method: immunoSEQ multiplex PCR; TCRdb's copy keeps in-frame clones and lacks some. The table records some 150,000 clones, 94% of them present only once. Sequenced material: blood. All receptors derive from a man aged 35 to 55 in good health.

Written as DNA, the CDR3 is TGTGCCAGCAGCCAAGAACGCCAGTTAAACACCATATATTTT. It encodes CASSQERQLNTIYF. The chain is built from TRBV4-2 and TRBJ1-3, with D uncertain. Per the germline V gene, CDR1 is LGHNA and CDR2 is YNFKEQ. The CDR3 has 14 residues. Trimming stripped 0 bases from V and 6 bases from J, with 9 bases between.

The V call is TRBV2, the J call TRBJ2-3; unclear D gene. Per germline, CDR1 SNHLY and CDR2 FYNNEI. The CDR3 has 14 residues. With 6 bases removed from V and 0 bases from J, the gap between germline ends came to 10 bases. The CDR3 bases are TGTGCCAGCAGGGACGGAGCTAGCACAGATACGCAGTATTTT. Amino acid sequence: CASRDGASTDTQYF.

The chain has TRBV24-1 and TRBJ2-5; 8 bases fit TRBD1. The CDR3 contains 14 residues. V shed 3 bases and J 7 bases; nucleotides not matched to a gene: 6. The germline CDR1 and CDR2 sequences are KGHDR and SFDVKD. The CDR3 region has the DNA TGTGCCACCAGTGATCTCGCACAGGGGGGGACCCAGTACTTC. It translates to CATSDLAQGGTQYF.

The gene calls are TRBV9 and TRBJ2-7, with 9 bases identical to TRBD2. V shed 0 bases, J shed 4 bases, and the junction held 5 bases outside the gene matches. The CDR3 spans 15 residues. The germline gives CDR1 SGDLS, CDR2 YYNGEE. In DNA, the CDR3 is TGTGCCAGCAGCGTAGATGCGGGGGGGCCATACGAGCAGTACTTC. Its translation is CASSVDAGGPYEQYF.

The CDR3 sequence: CASSYPPSVTDTQYF. CDR3 nucleotide sequence: TGTGCCAGCAGTTACCCCCCCAGTGTCACAGATACGCAGTATTTT. The chain uses TRBV6-2 or TRBV6-3 and TRBJ2-3, with D uncertain. V was pared by 2 bases and J by 2 bases, with 11 bases between. From germline, CDR1 is MNHEY and CDR2 SVGEGT. This CDR3 region has 15 residues.